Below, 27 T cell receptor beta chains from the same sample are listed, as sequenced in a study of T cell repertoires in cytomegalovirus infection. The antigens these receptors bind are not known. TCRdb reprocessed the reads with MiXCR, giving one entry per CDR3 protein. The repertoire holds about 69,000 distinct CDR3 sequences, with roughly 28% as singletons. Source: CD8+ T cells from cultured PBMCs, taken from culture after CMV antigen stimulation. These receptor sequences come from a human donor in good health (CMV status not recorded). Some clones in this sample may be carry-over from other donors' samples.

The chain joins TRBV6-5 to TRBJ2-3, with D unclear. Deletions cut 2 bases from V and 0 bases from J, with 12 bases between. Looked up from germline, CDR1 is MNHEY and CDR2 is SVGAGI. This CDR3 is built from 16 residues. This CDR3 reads CASSYNALISTDTQYF. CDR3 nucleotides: TGTGCCAGCAGTTACAATGCACTAATTAGCACAGATACGCAGTATTTT.

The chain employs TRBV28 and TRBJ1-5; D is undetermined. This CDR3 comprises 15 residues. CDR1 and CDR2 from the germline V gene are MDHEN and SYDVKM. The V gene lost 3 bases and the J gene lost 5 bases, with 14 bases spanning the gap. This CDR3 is CASSLTTPSHQPQHF. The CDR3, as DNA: TGTGCCAGCAGTTTGACGACACCGAGCCATCAGCCCCAGCATTTT.

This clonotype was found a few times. The CDR3 loop is CASSQGWENTEAFF. The CDR3 nucleotides read TGTGCCAGCAGCCAGGGGTGGGAGAACACTGAAGCTTTCTTT. The V and J genes are TRBV7-2 and TRBJ1-1; TRBD1 might be the D (6 bases). The CDR3 spans 14 residues. The germline CDR1 and CDR2 sequences are SGHTA and FQGNSA. The germline V and J ends were trimmed by 5 bases and 1 base, with 11 bases remaining between them. Combining the CDR3 with reference TRBV7-2 and TRBJ1-1 gives the whole variable domain GAGVSQSPSNKVTEKGKDVELRCDPISGHTALYWYRQSLGQGLEFLIYFQGNSAPDKSGLPSDRFSAERTGGSVSTLTIQRTQQEDSAVYLCASSQGWENTEAFFGQGTRLTVV.

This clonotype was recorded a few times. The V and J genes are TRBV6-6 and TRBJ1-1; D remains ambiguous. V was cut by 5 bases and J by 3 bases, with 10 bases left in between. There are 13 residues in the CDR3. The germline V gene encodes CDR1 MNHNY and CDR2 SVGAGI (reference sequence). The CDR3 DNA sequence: TGTGCCAGCAGTGTCTGGACTTACACTGAAGCTTTCTTT. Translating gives CASSVWTYTEAFF.

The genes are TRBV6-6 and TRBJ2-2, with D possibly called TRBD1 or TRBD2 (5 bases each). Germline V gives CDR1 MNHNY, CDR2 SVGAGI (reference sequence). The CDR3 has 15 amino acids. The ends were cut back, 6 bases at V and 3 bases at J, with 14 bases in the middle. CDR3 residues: CASSSRGTYTGELFF. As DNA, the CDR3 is TGTGCCAGCAGCTCACGAGGGACGTACACCGGGGAGCTGTTTTTT.

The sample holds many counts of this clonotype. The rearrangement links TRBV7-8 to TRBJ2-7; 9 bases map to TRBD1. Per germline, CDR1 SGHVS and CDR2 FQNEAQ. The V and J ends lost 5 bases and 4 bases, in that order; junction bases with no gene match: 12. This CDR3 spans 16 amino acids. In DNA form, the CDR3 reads TGTGCCAGCAGCCCACCCGGGGGGACAGGGAATTACGAGCAGTACTTC. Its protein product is CASSPPGGTGNYEQYF.

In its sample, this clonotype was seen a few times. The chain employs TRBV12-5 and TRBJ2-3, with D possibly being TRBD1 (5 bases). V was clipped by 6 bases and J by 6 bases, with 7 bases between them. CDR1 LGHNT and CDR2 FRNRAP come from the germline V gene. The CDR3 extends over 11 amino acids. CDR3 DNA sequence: TGTGCTAGTGGAGCAGGGGATACGCAGTATTTT. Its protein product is CASGAGDTQYF.

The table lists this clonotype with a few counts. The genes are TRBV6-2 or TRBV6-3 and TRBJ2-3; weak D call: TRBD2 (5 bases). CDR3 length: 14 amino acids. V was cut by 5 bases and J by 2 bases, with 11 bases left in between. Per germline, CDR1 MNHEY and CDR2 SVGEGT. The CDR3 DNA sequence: TGTGCCAGCAGTGGGTGGACTGTCACAGATACGCAGTATTTT. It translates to CASSGWTVTDTQYF.

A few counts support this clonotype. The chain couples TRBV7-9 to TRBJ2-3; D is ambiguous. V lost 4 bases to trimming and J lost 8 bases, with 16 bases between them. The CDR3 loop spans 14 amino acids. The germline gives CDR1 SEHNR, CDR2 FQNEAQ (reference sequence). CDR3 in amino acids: CASSSRPAPGTQYF. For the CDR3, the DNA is TGTGCCAGCAGCTCCCGACCGGCTCCGGGTACGCAGTATTTT.

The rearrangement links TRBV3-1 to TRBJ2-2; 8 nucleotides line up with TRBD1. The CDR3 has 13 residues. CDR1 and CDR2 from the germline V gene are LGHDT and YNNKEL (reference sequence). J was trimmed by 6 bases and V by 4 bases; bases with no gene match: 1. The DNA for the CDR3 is TGTGCCAGCAGCCGGACAGGGCCCGGGGAGCTGTTTTTT. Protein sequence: CASSRTGPGELFF.

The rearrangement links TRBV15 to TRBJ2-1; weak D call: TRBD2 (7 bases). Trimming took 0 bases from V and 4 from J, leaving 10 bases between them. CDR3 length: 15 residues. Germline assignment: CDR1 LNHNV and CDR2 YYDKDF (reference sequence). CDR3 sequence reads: CATSRDRGAYNEQFF. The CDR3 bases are TGTGCCACCAGCAGAGACCGGGGGGCATACAATGAGCAGTTCTTC. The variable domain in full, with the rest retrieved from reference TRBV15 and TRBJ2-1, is DAMVIQNPRYQVTQFGKPVTLSCSQTLNHNVMYWYQQKSSQAPKLLFHYYDKDFNNEADTPDNFQSRRPNTSFCFLDIRSPGLGDTAMYLCATSRDRGAYNEQFFGPGTRLTVL.

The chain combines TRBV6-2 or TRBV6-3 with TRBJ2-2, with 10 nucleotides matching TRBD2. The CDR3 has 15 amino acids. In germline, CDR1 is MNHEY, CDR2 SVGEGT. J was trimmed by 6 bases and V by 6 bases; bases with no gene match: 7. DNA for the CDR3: TGTGCCAGCAGCATACTACTAGCGGGACCCGGGGAGCTGTTTTTT. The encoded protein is CASSILLAGPGELFF.

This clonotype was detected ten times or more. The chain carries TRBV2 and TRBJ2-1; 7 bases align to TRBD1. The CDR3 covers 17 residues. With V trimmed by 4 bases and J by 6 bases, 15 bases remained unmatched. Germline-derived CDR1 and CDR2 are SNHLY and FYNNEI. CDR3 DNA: TGTGCCAGCAGTGGCACCAGAGTGGACAGGAGTACCAATGAGCAGTTCTTC. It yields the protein CASSGTRVDRSTNEQFF.

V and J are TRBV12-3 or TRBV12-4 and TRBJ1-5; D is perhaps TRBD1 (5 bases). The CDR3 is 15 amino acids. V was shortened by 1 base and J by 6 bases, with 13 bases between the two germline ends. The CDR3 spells CASSLGRAGAQPQHF. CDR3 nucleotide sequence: TGTGCCAGCAGTTTAGGCAGGGCTGGGGCTCAGCCCCAGCATTTT.

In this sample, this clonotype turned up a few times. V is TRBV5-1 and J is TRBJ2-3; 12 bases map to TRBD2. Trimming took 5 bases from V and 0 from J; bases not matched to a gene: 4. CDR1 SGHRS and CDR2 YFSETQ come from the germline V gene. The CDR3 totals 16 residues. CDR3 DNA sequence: TGCGCCAGCAGGGCAGGACTAGCGGGAAGCACAGATACGCAGTATTTT. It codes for CASRAGLAGSTDTQYF. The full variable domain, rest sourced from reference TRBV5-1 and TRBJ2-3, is KAGVTQTPRYLIKTRGQQVTLSCSPISGHRSVSWYQQTPGQGLQFLFEYFSETQRNKGNFPGRFSGRQFSNSRSEMNVSTLELGDSALYLCASRAGLAGSTDTQYFGPGTRLTVL.

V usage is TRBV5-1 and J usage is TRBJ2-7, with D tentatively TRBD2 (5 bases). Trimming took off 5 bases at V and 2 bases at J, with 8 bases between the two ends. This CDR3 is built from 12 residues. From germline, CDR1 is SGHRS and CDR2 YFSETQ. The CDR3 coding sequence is TGCGCCAGCAGTCACGGGACCTACGAGCAGTACTTC. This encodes CASSHGTYEQYF.

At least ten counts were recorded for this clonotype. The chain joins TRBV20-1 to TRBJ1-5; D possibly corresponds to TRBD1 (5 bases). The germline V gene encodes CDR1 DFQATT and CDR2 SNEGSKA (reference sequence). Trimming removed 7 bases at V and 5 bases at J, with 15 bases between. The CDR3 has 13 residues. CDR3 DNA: TGCAGTGGGGGAGAAGGGGAATATCAGCCCCAGCATTTT. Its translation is CSGGEGEYQPQHF.

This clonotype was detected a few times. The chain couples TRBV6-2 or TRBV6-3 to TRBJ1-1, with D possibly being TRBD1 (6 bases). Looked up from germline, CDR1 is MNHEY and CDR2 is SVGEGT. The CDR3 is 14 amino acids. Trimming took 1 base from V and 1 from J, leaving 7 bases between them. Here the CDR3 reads CASSYWTENTEAFF. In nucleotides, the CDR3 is TGTGCCAGCAGTTACTGGACAGAGAACACTGAAGCTTTCTTT.

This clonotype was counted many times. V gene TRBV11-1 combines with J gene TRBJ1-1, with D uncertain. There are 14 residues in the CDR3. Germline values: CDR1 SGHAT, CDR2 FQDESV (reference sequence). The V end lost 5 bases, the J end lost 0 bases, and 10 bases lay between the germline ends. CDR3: CASSPWEVNTEAFF. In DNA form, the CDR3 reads TGTGCCAGCAGCCCCTGGGAGGTGAACACTGAAGCTTTCTTT.

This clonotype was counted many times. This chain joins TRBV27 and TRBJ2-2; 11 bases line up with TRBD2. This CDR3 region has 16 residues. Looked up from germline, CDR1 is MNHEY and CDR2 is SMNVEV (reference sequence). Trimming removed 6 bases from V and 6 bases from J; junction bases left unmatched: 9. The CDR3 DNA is TGTGCCAGCAGCCGTCTAGCGGGGGGTCAATCCGGGGAGCTGTTTTTT. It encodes CASSRLAGGQSGELFF.

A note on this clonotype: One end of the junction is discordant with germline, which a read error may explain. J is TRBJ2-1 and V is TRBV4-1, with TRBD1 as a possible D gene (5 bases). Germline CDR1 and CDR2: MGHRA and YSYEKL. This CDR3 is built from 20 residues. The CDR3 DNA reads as TGTGCCAGCAGCCAACGGTCTTTTTCGGACGACAGTCCCCCCTACAATGAGCAGTTCTTC. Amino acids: CASSQRSFSDDSPPYNEQFF.

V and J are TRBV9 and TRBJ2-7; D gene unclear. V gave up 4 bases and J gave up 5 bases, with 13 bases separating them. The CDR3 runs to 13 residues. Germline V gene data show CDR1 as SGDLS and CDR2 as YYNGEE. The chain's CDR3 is CASSPPSPNEQYF. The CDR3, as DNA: TGTGCCAGCAGCCCCCCCTCCCCGAACGAGCAGTACTTC.

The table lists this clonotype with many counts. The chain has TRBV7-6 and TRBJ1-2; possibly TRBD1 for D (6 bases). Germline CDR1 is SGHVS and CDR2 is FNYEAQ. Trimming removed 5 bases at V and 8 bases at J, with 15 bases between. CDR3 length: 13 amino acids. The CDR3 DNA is TGTGCCAGCAGCCCTGGGGGGGCCCGGGGCTACACCTTC. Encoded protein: CASSPGGARGYTF.

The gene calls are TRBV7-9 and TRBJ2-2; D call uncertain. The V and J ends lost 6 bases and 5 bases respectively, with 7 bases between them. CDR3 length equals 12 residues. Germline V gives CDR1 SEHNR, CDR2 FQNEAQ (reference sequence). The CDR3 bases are TGTGCCAGCAGAACAGCGACCGGGGAGCTGTTTTTT. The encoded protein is CASRTATGELFF. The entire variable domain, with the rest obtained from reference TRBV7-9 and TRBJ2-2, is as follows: DTGVSQNPRHKITKRGQNVTFRCDPISEHNRLYWYRQTLGQGPEFLTYFQNEAQLEKSRLLSDRFSAERPKGSFSTLEIQRTEQGDSAMYLCASRTATGELFFGEGSRLTVL.

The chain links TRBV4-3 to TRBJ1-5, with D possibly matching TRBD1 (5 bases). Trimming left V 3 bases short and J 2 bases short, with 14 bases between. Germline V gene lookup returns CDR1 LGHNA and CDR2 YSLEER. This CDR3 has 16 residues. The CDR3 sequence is CASSQGTGEGNQPQHF. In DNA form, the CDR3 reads TGCGCCAGCAGCCAGGGGACCGGGGAAGGCAATCAGCCCCAGCATTTT.

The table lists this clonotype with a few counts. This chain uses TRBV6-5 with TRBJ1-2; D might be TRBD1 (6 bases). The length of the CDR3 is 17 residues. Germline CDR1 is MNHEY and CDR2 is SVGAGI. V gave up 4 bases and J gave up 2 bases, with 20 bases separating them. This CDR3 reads CASSSSTVQGTNYGYTF. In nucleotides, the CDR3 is TGTGCCAGCAGTTCATCTACCGTACAGGGAACCAACTATGGCTACACCTTC.

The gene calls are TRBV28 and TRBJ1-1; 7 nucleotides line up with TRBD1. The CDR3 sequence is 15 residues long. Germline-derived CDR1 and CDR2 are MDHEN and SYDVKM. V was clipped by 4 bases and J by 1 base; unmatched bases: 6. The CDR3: CASSSLDRTNTEAFF. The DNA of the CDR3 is TGTGCCAGCAGTTCATTGGACAGGACGAACACTGAAGCTTTCTTT.